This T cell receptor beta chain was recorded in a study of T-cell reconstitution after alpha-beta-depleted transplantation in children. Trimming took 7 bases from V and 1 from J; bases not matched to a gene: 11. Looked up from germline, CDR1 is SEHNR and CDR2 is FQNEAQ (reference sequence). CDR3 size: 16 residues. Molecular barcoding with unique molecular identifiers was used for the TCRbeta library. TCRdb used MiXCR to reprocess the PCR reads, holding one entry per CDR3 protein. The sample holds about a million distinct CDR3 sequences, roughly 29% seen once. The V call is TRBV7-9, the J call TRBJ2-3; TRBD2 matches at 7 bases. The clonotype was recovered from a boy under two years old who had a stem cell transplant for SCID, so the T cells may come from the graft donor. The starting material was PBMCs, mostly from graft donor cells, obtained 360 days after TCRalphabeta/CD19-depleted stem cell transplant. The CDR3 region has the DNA TGTGCCAGCAACAAAGCACTAGCGCTAGGCACAGATACGCAGTATTTT. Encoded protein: CASNKALALGTDTQYF. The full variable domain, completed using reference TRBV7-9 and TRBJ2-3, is DTGVSQNPRHKITKRGQNVTFRCDPISEHNRLYWYRQTLGQGPEFLTYFQNEAQLEKSRLLSDRFSAERPKGSFSTLEIQRTEQGDSAMYLCASNKALALGTDTQYFGPGTRLTVL.